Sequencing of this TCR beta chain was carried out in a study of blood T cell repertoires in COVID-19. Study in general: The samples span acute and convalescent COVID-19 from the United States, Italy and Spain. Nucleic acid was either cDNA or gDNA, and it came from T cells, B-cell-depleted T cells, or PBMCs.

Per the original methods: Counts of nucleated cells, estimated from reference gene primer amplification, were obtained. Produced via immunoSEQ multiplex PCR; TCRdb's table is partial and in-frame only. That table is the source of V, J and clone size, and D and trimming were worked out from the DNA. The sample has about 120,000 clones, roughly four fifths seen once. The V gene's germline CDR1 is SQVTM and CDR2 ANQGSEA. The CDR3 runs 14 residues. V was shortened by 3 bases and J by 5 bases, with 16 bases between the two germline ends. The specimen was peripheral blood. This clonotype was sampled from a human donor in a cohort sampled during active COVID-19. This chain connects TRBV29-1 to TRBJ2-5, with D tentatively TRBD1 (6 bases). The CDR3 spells CSVEGRGSTETQYF. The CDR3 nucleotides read TGCAGCGTTGAGGGCAGGGGCTCCACCGAGACCCAGTACTTC.